This T cell receptor beta chain is drawn from a study of shared clonotypes between healthy human individuals. Broader study findings: The study found about 5% of naive CD4 clonotypes shared across several donors. Only blood samples were collected, and tissue repertoires likely differ.

Genomic DNA of each subset was evenly split across several immunoSEQ plates. The assay was immunoSEQ multiplex PCR, and TCRdb's table has in-frame clones only and misses some. The table has fewer than 2.5 million clones, 90% to 95% seen once; the top ten hold about 0.38%. Trimming stripped 1 base from V and 13 bases from J, with 13 bases between. Germline CDR1 LNHNV, CDR2 YYDKDF (reference sequence). This CDR3 spans 12 amino acids. This clone has just one count. Its antigen is unknown. The rearrangement uses TRBV15 and TRBJ1-2; the D is unclear. The sample was naive CD4+ T cells from PBMCs. Indicated subset: CD45RA+ positively selected. The source is a man younger than 35 in good health. Some clones in this sample may be carry-over from other donors' samples. CDR3 protein: CATSRGAASVTF. DNA of the CDR3: TGTGCCACCAGCAGAGGGGCAGCATCGGTCACCTTC.